The 17 T cell receptor beta chains in this list originate from one sample, sequenced in a study of long-term antiretroviral therapy in people with HIV. Sequencing used immunoSEQ v3.0 at survey level. Profiled with immunoSEQ multiplex PCR; TCRdb holds only in-frame clones, not every one. Of 20,000 or so clones in the sample, around 74% were seen once. Sequencing used unsorted PBMCs, obtained at the start of antiretroviral therapy, before treatment. All receptors come from a man between 18 and 35 years old with HIV.

This clone was seen more than once but under ten times. This chain uses TRBV7-2 with TRBJ2-7, with D perhaps matching TRBD2 (7 bases). The germline V and J ends were trimmed by 0 bases and 2 bases, with 11 bases remaining between them. CDR1 SGHTA and CDR2 FQGNSA come from the germline V gene. The CDR3 runs to 15 residues. The CDR3 reads CASSLARGAPYEQYF. The CDR3 bases are TGTGCCAGCAGCTTAGCACGGGGGGCCCCCTACGAGCAGTACTTC.

The V call is TRBV7-2, the J call TRBJ2-4, with 7 bases fitting TRBD2. This CDR3 has 14 residues. Germline V CDR1 and CDR2: SGHTA, FQGNSA. The trim removed 7 bases at V and 6 bases at J, leaving 9 bases unmatched. CDR3 nucleotides: TGTGCCAGCACAGTGGGAGGGCCTTCAAACATTCAGTACTTC. Protein product: CASTVGGPSNIQYF.

The V and J genes are TRBV21-1 and TRBJ2-2; the listed D gene, TRBD2, was not tested against the DNA. TRBV21-1 is noted as a pseudogene. This CDR3 is 16 amino acids long. The CDR3 is CASSKGLAQWDGELFF. CDR3 DNA sequence: TGTGCCAGCAGCAAGGGACTAGCCCAATGGGATGGGGAGCTGTTTTTT.

This clone appeared a single time. The chain uses TRBV15 and TRBJ1-5; possible D gene TRBD1, 5 bases. The CDR3 is 13 amino acids. The germline V gene has CDR1 LNHNV and CDR2 YYDKDF (reference sequence). Trimming took off 1 base at V and 4 bases at J, with 5 bases between the two ends. The CDR3 is CATSRGGNQPQHF. Written as DNA, the CDR3 is TGTGCCACCAGCAGAGGGGGGAATCAGCCCCAGCATTTT.

CDR3 sequence (DNA): TGCGCCAGCAGCCAAGATCGTGGATTTTACAATGAGCAGTTCTTC. This sequence encodes CASSQDRGFYNEQFF. The chain joins TRBV4-3 to TRBJ2-1, with D uncertain. V shed 0 bases and J shed 4 bases, with 10 bases lying between them. This CDR3 has 15 residues. Per the germline V gene, CDR1 is LGHNA and CDR2 is YSLEER.

The CDR3 is CASSLSGGPLDEQFF. Written as DNA, the CDR3 is TGTGCCAGCAGCTTATCGGGAGGGCCCCTTGATGAGCAGTTCTTC. The gene calls are TRBV7-9 and TRBJ2-1; 8 positions match TRBD2. With 2 bases clipped from V and 8 bases from J, the junction kept 8 bases outside the gene matches. The CDR3 has 15 residues. Germline values: CDR1 SEHNR, CDR2 FQNEAQ (reference sequence).

The V gene is TRBV7-8, the J gene TRBJ2-1; 7 positions agree with TRBD2. With 2 bases clipped from V and 2 bases from J, the junction kept 12 bases outside the gene matches. The CDR3 loop spans 18 amino acids. Germline values: CDR1 SGHVS, CDR2 FQNEAQ. The chain's CDR3 is CASSLRERDYIPYNEQFF. In DNA, the CDR3 is TGTGCCAGCAGCTTAAGGGAACGGGACTATATCCCCTACAATGAGCAGTTCTTC.

The rearrangement uses TRBV9 and TRBJ2-3, with a tentative D call TRBD2 (5 bases). The CDR3 contains 15 residues. V was cut by 3 bases and J by 0 bases, with 11 bases left in between. Germline V gene lookup returns CDR1 SGDLS and CDR2 YYNGEE. The CDR3 protein is CASSALGASTDTQYF. In nucleotides, the CDR3 is TGTGCCAGCAGCGCCCTGGGAGCGAGCACAGATACGCAGTATTTT.

V and J are TRBV9 and TRBJ2-7, with 8 bases identical to TRBD1. J was trimmed by 4 bases and V by 0 bases; bases with no gene match: 9. CDR1 SGDLS and CDR2 YYNGEE come from the germline V gene. The CDR3 loop spans 16 amino acids. CDR3 sequence: CASSVGGSGGLYEQYF. The CDR3 nucleotides are TGTGCCAGCAGCGTAGGGGGGTCAGGGGGCCTTTACGAGCAGTACTTC. Supplemented by reference TRBV9 and TRBJ2-7, the full variable domain reads DSGVTQTPKHLITATGQRVTLRCSPRSGDLSVYWYQQSLDQGLQFLIQYYNGEERAKGNILERFSAQQFPDLHSELNLSSLELGDSALYFCASSVGGSGGLYEQYFGPGTRLTVT.

V gene TRBV4-3 combines with J gene TRBJ2-2; possible D gene TRBD2, 5 bases. Germline lookup yields CDR1 LGHNA and CDR2 YSLEER. Trimming shortened V by 3 bases and J by 1 base, and 15 bases separated the two germline ends. CDR3 length equals 17 residues. CDR3 loop: CASSHAGGWGNTGELFF. CDR3 nucleotide sequence: TGCGCCAGCAGCCATGCTGGAGGCTGGGGGAACACCGGGGAGCTGTTTTTT.

The CDR3 DNA reads as TGTGCCAGCAGTTACTCGGATGGCGGCCACAATGAGCAGTTCTTC. This gives the protein CASSYSDGGHNEQFF. The chain employs TRBV6-5 and TRBJ2-1; D gene ambiguous. The CDR3 is 15 residues long. Germline V gene sequence: CDR1 MNHEY, CDR2 SVGAGI. Trimming removed 0 bases at V and 5 bases at J, with 11 bases between.

The chain uses TRBV19 and TRBJ1-1; D unclear. V was clipped by 1 base and J by 1 base, with 4 bases between them. Germline V gene data show CDR1 as LNHDA and CDR2 as SQIVND (reference sequence). The CDR3 is 13 residues long. The CDR3 sequence: CASSIVENTEAFF. CDR3 bases: TGTGCCAGTAGTATAGTGGAGAACACTGAAGCTTTCTTT.

The chain links TRBV5-8 to TRBJ1-1, with unresolved D. Germline CDR1 SGHTS, CDR2 YDEGEE. This CDR3 has 14 amino acids. Trimming cost V 0 bases and J 0 bases, with 6 bases left between them. DNA of the CDR3: TGTGCCAGCAGCTTGGCCTGGGTGAACACTGAAGCTTTCTTT. Protein sequence: CASSLAWVNTEAFF.

The chain has TRBV4-2 and TRBJ1-2; 11 nucleotides agree with TRBD1. Germline assignment: CDR1 LGHNA and CDR2 YNFKEQ. V dropped 4 bases and J dropped 2; count of bases not matched to a gene: 9. CDR3 length equals 17 residues. CDR3 sequence reads: CASSRYSGQGANYGYTF. The CDR3 DNA is TGTGCCAGCAGCCGATACTCTGGACAGGGGGCGAACTATGGCTACACCTTC.

V and J are TRBV9 and TRBJ2-7, with TRBD2 matching over 9 bases. Losses at the gene ends were 2 bases for V and 4 bases for J; bases not matched to a gene: 4. In germline, CDR1 is SGDLS, CDR2 YYNGEE. The CDR3 covers 14 residues. The CDR3 sequence is CASSVAGGGYEQYF. In nucleotides, the CDR3 is TGTGCCAGCAGCGTGGCGGGAGGGGGGTACGAGCAGTACTTC.

The V call is TRBV4-3, the J call TRBJ1-5, with a possible D match to TRBD1 (6 bases). CDR3 length: 15 amino acids. CDR1 and CDR2 (germline): LGHNA, YSLEER. Trimming took 0 bases from V and 7 from J, leaving 13 bases between them. CDR3 sequence reads: CASSQEWGRPQPQHF. The CDR3, as DNA: TGCGCCAGCAGCCAAGAATGGGGGCGGCCGCAGCCCCAGCATTTT.

The chain recombines TRBV27 with TRBJ2-1; 12 nucleotides line up with TRBD2. V shed 7 bases and J 8 bases; nucleotides not matched to a gene: 24. The CDR3 has 20 residues. CDR1 is MNHEY and CDR2 is SMNVEV in the germline V gene (reference sequence). The DNA of the CDR3 is TGTGCCAGCATTCCCCCGGGACAGGGCCTACTAGCGGGAGGTCACCATGAGCAGTTCTTC. Its protein is CASIPPGQGLLAGGHHEQFF.